These 6 T cell receptor beta chains came from one sample sequenced in a study of T-cell memory formation after mild COVID-19. TCRdb itself ran the 5' RACE reads through MiXCR, one entry per CDR3 protein. There are roughly 99,000 distinct CDR3 sequences in the sample; around 15% occur only once, and approximately 43% lies in the top ten. The material sequenced was PBMCs or a T cell subset sorted from them (not recorded which). The receptor source for this set is a man between 18 and 35 years old who had mild COVID-19 (a few samples of this study predate the infection). Cell type and time point are not known.

This clonotype was detected ten times or more. This chain connects TRBV29-1 to TRBJ1-1; TRBD1 agrees at 7 bases. CDR1 SQVTM and CDR2 ANQGSEA come from the germline V gene. The J segment lost 1 base and the V segment lost 4 bases, leaving 9 bases of the junction unmatched. CDR3 size: 15 residues. CDR3 in DNA: TGCAGCGTTGCGTTGTGGGGGGACAGGAACACTGAAGCTTTCTTT. This translates into CSVALWGDRNTEAFF.

There are a few counts of this clonotype. The V call is TRBV4-1, the J call TRBJ2-7; 8 bases match TRBD2. Per the germline V gene, CDR1 is MGHRA and CDR2 is YSYEKL. The V and J ends lost 1 base and 4 bases, in that order; junction bases with no gene match: 6. The CDR3 sequence is 15 residues long. In nucleotides, the CDR3 is TGCGCCAGCAGCCAAGCGGTTACTAGCGGTTACGAGCAGTACTTC. Amino acids: CASSQAVTSGYEQYF.

This clonotype was found a few times. This rearrangement joins TRBV21-1 to TRBJ2-7; the table's D call TRBD1 went unverified against the DNA. TRBV21-1 is a documented pseudogene. The CDR3 is made up of 12 amino acids. The CDR3 protein is CASGTGANEQYV. CDR3 DNA sequence: TGTGCCAGTGGGACAGGGGCAAACGAGCAGTACGTC.

This chain links TRBV2 with TRBJ1-4; no clear D gene. This CDR3 has 14 amino acids. Germline V gene lookup returns CDR1 SNHLY and CDR2 FYNNEI. Trimming removed 3 bases at V and 8 bases at J, with 13 bases between. The CDR3: CASSELPRREKLFF. The CDR3 nucleotides are TGTGCCAGCAGTGAGCTCCCCCGCCGGGAAAAACTGTTTTTT.

The chain uses TRBV5-1 and TRBJ2-7; D call uncertain. The CDR3 consists of 11 residues. Looked up from germline, CDR1 is SGHRS and CDR2 is YFSETQ. The ends were cut back, 0 bases at V and 5 bases at J, with 3 bases in the middle. CDR3 protein: CASSLGDEQYF. In DNA form, the CDR3 reads TGCGCCAGCAGCTTGGGCGACGAGCAGTACTTC.

This chain links TRBV7-2 with TRBJ1-1, with 8 bases fitting TRBD1. The CDR3 is 15 amino acids. J lost 4 bases, V lost 3 bases, and 7 bases had no gene match. The germline CDR1 and CDR2 sequences are SGHTA and FQGNSA. CDR3 sequence: CASSFRAGGVTEAFF. The CDR3 DNA follows: TGTGCCAGCAGCTTCCGGGCAGGGGGCGTCACTGAAGCTTTCTTT. The full variable domain, with the rest looked up from reference TRBV7-2 and TRBJ1-1, is GAGVSQSPSNKVTEKGKDVELRCDPISGHTALYWYRQSLGQGLEFLIYFQGNSAPDKSGLPSDRFSAERTGGSVSTLTIQRTQQEDSAVYLCASSFRAGGVTEAFFGQGTRLTVV.